The clone carrying this TCR beta chain has only one observation. Germline-derived CDR1 and CDR2 are SGHNT and YENEEA. The CDR3 is 16 amino acids. Germline trimming cut 0 bases from V and 4 bases from J; bases unmatched to any gene: 4. This entry comes from a study of blood T cell repertoires in COVID-19. About the research overall: Collection of acute and convalescent COVID-19 samples took place in the United States, Italy and Spain.

Original processing notes: Counts of nucleated cells, estimated from reference gene primer amplification, were obtained. Generated by immunoSEQ multiplex PCR, the TCRdb table keeps only in-frame clones and is missing some. The D gene and trimming were derived from the DNA, and the V and J assignments and clone size from that table. The sample yields 200,000 to 250,000 clones, about 80% seen once. Study members were between about 18 and 95 years old and lived in fewer than 30 US regions. Participants' own reports of clinical history determined their cohort assignment. The receptor's source is a woman in her thirties or forties with acute COVID-19. This chain connects TRBV11-3 to TRBJ1-5; 9 bases are a match to TRBD1. The sample was PBMCs or T cells enriched from blood (not recorded which). In DNA form, the CDR3 reads TGTGCCAGCAGCTTAGAGGGGGACAGGGAGAATCAGCCCCAGCATTTT. Amino acid sequence: CASSLEGDRENQPQHF.